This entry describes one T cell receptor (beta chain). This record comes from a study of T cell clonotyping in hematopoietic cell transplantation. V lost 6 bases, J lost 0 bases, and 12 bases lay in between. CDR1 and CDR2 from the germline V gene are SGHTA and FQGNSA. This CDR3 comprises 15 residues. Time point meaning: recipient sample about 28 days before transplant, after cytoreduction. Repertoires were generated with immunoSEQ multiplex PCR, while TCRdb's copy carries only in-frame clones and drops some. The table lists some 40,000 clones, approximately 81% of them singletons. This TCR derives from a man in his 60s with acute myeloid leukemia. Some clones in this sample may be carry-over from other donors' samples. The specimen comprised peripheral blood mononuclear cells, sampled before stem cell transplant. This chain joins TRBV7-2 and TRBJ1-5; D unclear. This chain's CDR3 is CASSLTVNSNQPQHF. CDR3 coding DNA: TGTGCCAGCAGTCTCACAGTTAATAGCAATCAGCCCCAGCATTTT.